Presented here are 8 T cell receptor beta chains from one specimen sequenced in a study of blood T cell repertoires in COVID-19 (dated by TCRdb to about 2020). Libraries came from the immunoSEQ multiplex PCR assay. The table was pulled from immuneACCESS by TCRdb, which kept in-frame rearrangements only. Such tables lose some clones; where checked, under half of the loss comes from unresolved V genes, and the rest has no known cause. The sample profile shows approximately 220,000 clones; approximately 90% of them were found once. The ten largest account for about 3% of the sample. Sequencing used PBMCs or T cells enriched from blood (not recorded which). Every receptor here comes from a woman aged 18-29 years in a cohort exposed to, infected with or recovered from COVID-19 (not recorded which).

This chain connects TRBV9 to TRBJ2-1; D perhaps matches TRBD2 (6 bases). V shed 4 bases and J shed 5 bases, with 13 bases lying between them. The germline gives CDR1 SGDLS, CDR2 YYNGEE. This CDR3 is built from 14 residues. CDR3 region: CASSPDYANNEQFF. The CDR3 DNA follows: TGTGCCAGCAGCCCGGACTACGCCAACAATGAGCAGTTCTTC.

This clone has just one count. The rearrangement joins TRBV28 to TRBJ2-1, with TRBD2 matching over 10 bases. In germline, CDR1 is MDHEN, CDR2 SYDVKM. J gave up 8 bases and V 2 bases, and 6 bases lay outside the gene matches. The CDR3 consists of 15 residues. This chain's CDR3 is CASSLASGGPDEQFF. The CDR3 DNA reads TGTGCCAGCAGTTTAGCTAGCGGGGGCCCTGATGAGCAGTTCTTC.

The chain links TRBV29-1 to TRBJ2-3; 7 bases map to TRBD2. The CDR3 is 14 amino acids. Germline V gene sequence: CDR1 SQVTM, CDR2 ANQGSEA. J was trimmed by 5 bases and V by 0 bases; bases with no gene match: 5. This CDR3 reads CSVEDMGGGDTQYF. CDR3 sequence (DNA): TGCAGCGTTGAAGATATGGGGGGGGGAGATACGCAGTATTTT.

This sequence joins TRBV5-1 and TRBJ1-4, with unresolved D. The germline V gene has CDR1 SGHRS and CDR2 YFSETQ. The V end lost 5 bases, the J end lost 5 bases, and 16 bases lay between the germline ends. The CDR3 has 15 amino acids. CDR3 bases: TGCGCCAGCAGTCTGGTCGGGAATCGAAATGAAAAACTGTTTTTT. Protein: CASSLVGNRNEKLFF.

The chain joins TRBV27 to TRBJ2-1, with 10 positions matching TRBD1. The length of the CDR3 is 15 residues. The germline CDR1 and CDR2 sequences are MNHEY and SMNVEV (reference sequence). With 5 bases clipped from V and 2 bases from J, the junction kept 3 bases outside the gene matches. CDR3 DNA: TGTGCCAGCAGTGCCGGGACAGGGGCCTACAATGAGCAGTTCTTC. Translation: CASSAGTGAYNEQFF.

This clone has only one observation. This rearrangement joins TRBV7-9 to TRBJ2-2; TRBD2 aligns across 11 bases. The germline CDR1 and CDR2 sequences are SEHNR and FQNEAQ (reference sequence). This CDR3 contains 15 residues. V was clipped by 2 bases and J by 7 bases; unmatched bases: 3. Here the CDR3 reads CASSLPGLADGELFF. Here the CDR3 DNA reads TGTGCCAGCAGCTTACCGGGACTAGCGGACGGGGAGCTGTTTTTT.

This clone has a handful of counts. The J gene is TRBJ2-2, the V gene TRBV6-6; a weak D match, TRBD1 (6 bases). V was shortened by 6 bases and J by 2 bases, with 10 bases between the two germline ends. This CDR3 region has 14 residues. The germline V gene encodes CDR1 MNHNY and CDR2 SVGAGI (reference sequence). DNA for the CDR3: TGTGCCAGCAGCCGGACAGCCAACACCGGGGAGCTGTTTTTT. Protein sequence: CASSRTANTGELFF.

This clone has only one observation. Written as DNA, the CDR3 is TGTGCCGGAAGAGCAGGGTTTATCCCTGAAGCTTTCTTT. Encoded protein: CAGRAGFIPEAFF. The V and J genes are TRBV2 and TRBJ1-1; possibly TRBD1 for D (5 bases). CDR1 and CDR2 (germline): SNHLY, FYNNEI. V was trimmed by 11 bases and J by 6 bases, leaving 19 bases between them. The CDR3 runs to 13 residues.